The 2 T cell receptor beta chains listed next were all sequenced from one sample in a study of identical twins. TCRdb processed the 5' RACE reads anew with MiXCR; each CDR3 protein has one entry. The data contain just under 650,000 distinct CDR3 sequences, 7.1% of them singletons. These data are also associated with another study on yellow fever vaccine responses in identical twins.

The sequenced sample consisted of PBMCs. Receptors were obtained from a young woman in good health.

This clonotype was seen more than once but under ten times. The genes are TRBV12-3 or TRBV12-4 and TRBJ1-5; D unclear. V lost 8 bases and J lost 5, with 13 bases in between. The CDR3 contains 13 residues. The CDR3, as DNA: TGTGCCAGCTCAAATGGGTGGGATCAGCCCCAGCATTTT. This encodes CASSNGWDQPQHF.

The V and J genes are TRBV12-3 or TRBV12-4 and TRBJ2-7; D may be TRBD2 (7 bases). V lost 4 bases to trimming and J lost 7 bases, with 14 bases between them. The CDR3 runs 13 residues. The CDR3 DNA follows: TGTGCCAGCAGTTATACAGGGAGGGGGGAGCAGTACGTC. Amino acids: CASSYTGRGEQYV.